The 13 T cell receptor beta chains reported below all come from one sample, sequenced in a study of T cells of healthy individuals. TCRdb reanalysed the 5' RACE reads using MiXCR and keeps one entry per CDR3 protein. This table has about 41,000 distinct CDR3 sequences, more than 4.5% appearing once. The receptors were gathered from a human donor in good health.

About this clonotype: Since a much larger clone is just one base distant, this may be a read error. The J gene is TRBJ2-2, the V gene TRBV9; 7 bases match TRBD2. Germline V gene sequence: CDR1 SGDLS, CDR2 YYNGEE. This CDR3 spans 15 amino acids. The DNA for the CDR3 is TGTGCCAGCAACGTAGGGCCCATAGCGGGCGGGGAGCTGTTTTTT. As protein: CASNVGPIAGGELFF.

This clonotype was seen many times. V usage is TRBV20-1 and J usage is TRBJ1-2; D may be TRBD1 (5 bases). The CDR3 contains 13 residues. Trimming stripped 6 bases from V and 6 bases from J, with 17 bases between. The germline V gene encodes CDR1 DFQATT and CDR2 SNEGSKA (reference sequence). The CDR3 is CSARKGFGDGYTF. The CDR3, as DNA: TGCAGTGCCAGGAAGGGGTTCGGCGATGGCTACACCTTC.

In its sample, this clonotype was seen many times. This rearrangement joins TRBV18 to TRBJ1-5, with a weak D call TRBD1 (6 bases). The CDR3 covers 14 residues. The V end lost 3 bases, the J end lost 3 bases, and 9 bases lay between the germline ends. The germline V gene encodes CDR1 KGHSH and CDR2 LQKENI. The CDR3 spells CASSPQGLNQPQHF. DNA of the CDR3: TGTGCCAGCTCACCCCAGGGGCTCAATCAGCCCCAGCATTTT.

In its sample, this clonotype was seen once. The gene calls are TRBV9 and TRBJ2-7; no definite D call. The V end was cut by 2 bases, the J end by 6 bases, with 3 bases between. The CDR3 sequence is 10 residues long. Germline V lookup: CDR1 SGDLS, CDR2 YYNGEE. In DNA form, the CDR3 reads TGTGCCAGCAGCGTGCCCGAGCAGTACTTC. Protein product: CASSVPEQYF.

This clonotype was seen ten or more times. This rearrangement joins TRBV6-2 or TRBV6-3 to TRBJ2-1, with 9 positions matching TRBD2. There are 15 residues in the CDR3. The germline CDR1 and CDR2 sequences are MNHEY and SVGEGT. Trimming took 1 base from V and 7 from J; bases not matched to a gene: 5. CDR3 loop: CASSYYLAGRNEQFF. The CDR3 DNA reads TGTGCCAGCAGTTACTACCTAGCGGGACGGAATGAGCAGTTCTTC.

The CDR3 is CASSPTWGTKNYNEQFF. In DNA form, the CDR3 reads TGTGCCAGCAGCCCAACCTGGGGGACAAAAAACTACAATGAGCAGTTCTTC. The rearrangement links TRBV3-1 to TRBJ2-1, with TRBD1 as a possible D gene (6 bases). This CDR3 comprises 17 residues. Germline V gives CDR1 LGHDT, CDR2 YNNKEL (reference sequence). Trimming removed 4 bases from V and 3 bases from J, with 19 bases in between.

The V call is TRBV24-1, the J call TRBJ2-3, with D perhaps matching TRBD2 (5 bases). V lost 0 bases to trimming and J lost 2 bases, with 8 bases between them. The CDR3 sequence is 15 residues long. Germline assignment: CDR1 KGHDR and CDR2 SFDVKD. CDR3 in amino acids: CATSDLRGFTDTQYF. DNA of the CDR3: TGTGCCACCAGTGATTTGCGCGGGTTCACAGATACGCAGTATTTT.

This clonotype was detected many times. The J gene is TRBJ1-6, the V gene TRBV5-6; TRBD1 might be the D (5 bases). V was trimmed by 2 bases and J by 11 bases, leaving 14 bases between them. The CDR3 is 14 residues long. CDR1 is SGHDT, CDR2 YYEEEE, per germline. The DNA of the CDR3 is TGTGCCAGCAGCTTATGGGGGTGGAAGCCACCCCTCCACTTT. Encoded protein: CASSLWGWKPPLHF.

Many counts were recorded for this clonotype. The rearrangement joins TRBV2 to TRBJ1-6; 9 bases fit TRBD1. Looked up from germline, CDR1 is SNHLY and CDR2 is FYNNEI. V trimming: 3 bases; J trimming: 11 bases; junction bases outside the gene matches: 8. The CDR3 consists of 15 residues. The chain's CDR3 is CASSETGQGRTPLHF. The CDR3 DNA is TGTGCCAGCAGTGAGACGGGACAGGGTAGGACACCCCTCCACTTT.

The chain is built from TRBV6-2 or TRBV6-3 and TRBJ2-3; the match to TRBD1 covers 8 bases. Germline CDR1 and CDR2: MNHEY and SVGEGT. The CDR3 is 15 residues long. With V trimmed by 6 bases and J by 2 bases, 7 bases remained unmatched. CDR3 residues: CASRTDRGTTDTQYF. Here the CDR3 DNA reads TGTGCCAGCAGAACCGACAGGGGCACCACAGATACGCAGTATTTT.

To note about this clonotype: One base away lies a much larger clone, so this may be a sequencing read error. This sequence joins TRBV6-2 or TRBV6-3 and TRBJ2-3; no definite D call. CDR1 and CDR2 from the germline V gene are MNHEY and SVGEGT. This CDR3 comprises 11 residues. Trimming shortened V by 2 bases and J by 7 bases, and 4 bases separated the two germline ends. CDR3 residues: CASSYVNTQYF. The CDR3 DNA is TGTGCCAGCAGTTACGTGAATACGCAGTATTTT.

Ten or more counts support this clonotype. The CDR3, as DNA: TGTGCCACCAGCAGAAGACGGGGGGGTGTGGACGAGCAGTACTTC. It is translated as CATSRRRGGVDEQYF. The rearrangement links TRBV15 to TRBJ2-7; 8 nucleotides align to TRBD2. The CDR3 loop spans 15 amino acids. CDR1 and CDR2 from the germline V gene are LNHNV and YYDKDF (reference sequence). The ends lost 2 bases at V and 5 bases at J; junction bases unmatched: 8.

This clonotype has a count of ten or more. The rearrangement joins TRBV9 to TRBJ2-1; D is unresolved. Germline values: CDR1 SGDLS, CDR2 YYNGEE. Trimming pared 1 base from V and 2 bases from J, leaving 10 bases between. The CDR3 sequence is 15 residues long. CDR3 nucleotide sequence: TGTGCCAGCAGCGTACGCGGTTACCCCTACAATGAGCAGTTCTTC. This codes for CASSVRGYPYNEQFF.